The sequence of this T cell receptor (beta chain) was determined in a study of blood T cell repertoires in COVID-19. Overall study context: Material from acute and convalescent COVID-19 was sourced from the United States, Italy and Spain. In each case, the material was cDNA or gDNA derived from T cells, B-cell-depleted T cells, or PBMCs.

CDR1 and CDR2 from the germline V gene are SGHVS and FNYEAQ. The CDR3 totals 14 residues. Trimming stripped 5 bases from V and 2 bases from J, with 12 bases between. Authors' data handling: Scientists estimated how many nucleated cells there were by amplifying reference gene primers. Method: immunoSEQ multiplex PCR; TCRdb's copy keeps in-frame clones and lacks some. V and J calls and clone size follow that table, whereas D and trimming were derived from the DNA. This table holds 400,000 to 550,000 clones, around 88% found once. The origin of this receptor is a woman aged 25 to 45 with acute or convalescent COVID-19. Sequencing used peripheral blood. The chain couples TRBV7-6 to TRBJ1-1; D is uncertain. The CDR3 is CASSPRDFNTEAFF. The CDR3 coding sequence is TGTGCCAGCAGCCCCCGGGATTTTAACACTGAAGCTTTCTTT.